A single sample gave rise to the 25 T cell receptor beta chains below, sequenced in a study of regulatory T cells in long-lasting Graves disease. Time point noted: persistent/refractory GD, antithyroid drugs over 5 years with positive TRAb. The TCR library was made from RNA that had been extracted from PBMCs in TRIzol. The TCR beta library used iRepertoire HTBI primers with Arm-PCR amplification of CDR3. TCRdb passed the multiplex PCR reads through MiXCR, listing each CDR3 protein once. The top ten clones hold around 21% of a sample with approximately 400,000 distinct CDR3 sequences, less than 25% of them seen once. The material was peripheral blood mononuclear cells (PBMCs), obtained when the disease was refractory, from a patient treated with antithyroid drugs. These receptors were taken from a female donor with Graves disease.

This clonotype was detected only a few times. This sequence joins TRBV3-1 and TRBJ2-3, with a weak D call TRBD2 (6 bases). Germline CDR1 reads LGHDT; CDR2 reads YNNKEL (reference sequence). V lost 1 base to trimming and J lost 0 bases, with 8 bases between them. CDR3 length: 15 residues. CDR3 in DNA: TGTGCCAGCAGCCAAGTGGCGGGGAGCACAGATACGCAGTATTTT. This gives the protein CASSQVAGSTDTQYF.

Many counts were recorded for this clonotype. The rearrangement joins TRBV7-6 to TRBJ1-2; 12 bases agree with TRBD1. The ends lost 5 bases at V and 8 bases at J; junction bases unmatched: 3. The CDR3 runs to 13 residues. Germline CDR1 SGHVS, CDR2 FNYEAQ. CDR3 sequence (DNA): TGTGCCAGCAGCCGGGGACAGGGGGCCGGCTACACCTTC. Protein product: CASSRGQGAGYTF.

This clonotype was found many times. V usage is TRBV7-2 and J usage is TRBJ2-7; no reliable D call. The CDR3 length is 12 residues. Germline V gives CDR1 SGHTA, CDR2 FQGNSA. V gave up 5 bases and J gave up 6 bases, with 11 bases separating them. The CDR3 spells CASSPRSFEQYF. The CDR3 DNA sequence: TGTGCCAGCAGCCCCCGCAGTTTCGAGCAGTACTTC.

About this clonotype: Given a much more abundant clone one base away, this may be a read error. V gene TRBV7-3 combines with J gene TRBJ2-5, with TRBD2 matching over 8 bases. The CDR3 runs 15 residues. From germline, CDR1 is SGHTA and CDR2 FQGTGA. Unmatched junction bases numbered 9, after V lost 5 bases and J lost 4 bases. CDR3 residues: CASSPTGGAVETQYF. CDR3 coding DNA: TGTGCCAGCAGCCCCACGGGAGGGGCTGTAGAGACCCAGTACTTC.

In this sample, this clonotype turned up a few times. The chain carries TRBV19 and TRBJ2-2; 12 bases align to TRBD2. CDR3 length: 16 residues. V gave up 5 bases and J gave up 6 bases; unmatched junction bases: 7. The V gene's germline CDR1 is LNHDA and CDR2 SQIVND (reference sequence). This CDR3 reads CASSQLTSGSAGELFF. In DNA, the CDR3 is TGTGCCAGTAGTCAACTGACTAGCGGGAGTGCCGGGGAGCTGTTTTTT.

The chain employs TRBV19 and TRBJ1-5; TRBD1 is a possible D gene (5 bases). CDR1 and CDR2 (germline): LNHDA, SQIVND (reference sequence). Trimming cost V 7 bases and J 6 bases, with 10 bases left between them. The CDR3 is made up of 12 amino acids. The CDR3 DNA follows: TGTGCCAGTAATCAGGGAAGTCAGCCCCAGCATTTT. Amino acids: CASNQGSQPQHF.

This clonotype has a handful of counts. The CDR3 loop is CASSPWTDTQYF. CDR3 nucleotide sequence: TGTGCCAGCTCACCATGGACAGATACGCAGTATTTT. The chain couples TRBV18 to TRBJ2-3; D gene uncertain. Per the germline V gene, CDR1 is KGHSH and CDR2 is LQKENI. This CDR3 has 12 amino acids. V was shortened by 2 bases and J by 3 bases, with 3 bases between the two germline ends.

This clonotype was observed a handful of times. The V call is TRBV29-1, the J call TRBJ1-2; 7 bases align to TRBD1. Germline CDR1 is SQVTM and CDR2 is ANQGSEA. CDR3 size: 14 residues. With V trimmed by 6 bases and J by 1 base, 8 bases remained unmatched. The CDR3 loop reads CSVDKRDSNYGYTF. CDR3 DNA sequence: TGCAGCGTAGATAAACGGGACAGTAACTATGGCTACACCTTC.

This clonotype was found a few times. The V call is TRBV20-1, the J call TRBJ2-7; 8 nucleotides line up with TRBD1. This CDR3 has 14 amino acids. V lost 6 bases to trimming and J lost 2 bases; unmatched junction nucleotides: 9. The germline gives CDR1 DFQATT, CDR2 SNEGSKA (reference sequence). Here the CDR3 DNA reads TGCAGTGCCTGGGGACAGGTTGAAACCTACGAGCAGTACTTC. This gives the protein CSAWGQVETYEQYF.

This clonotype was seen only a few times. The chain links TRBV9 to TRBJ2-7; no reliable D call. Trimming shortened V by 1 base and J by 2 bases, and 10 bases separated the two germline ends. The CDR3 spans 14 residues. Germline assignment: CDR1 SGDLS and CDR2 YYNGEE. The CDR3 DNA reads TGTGCCAGCAGCGTAAGCCAGCACACCTACGAGCAGTACTTC. This sequence encodes CASSVSQHTYEQYF.

This clonotype was observed a handful of times. V and J are TRBV15 and TRBJ2-4, with TRBD2 matching 11 bases. This CDR3 contains 14 residues. CDR1 is LNHNV and CDR2 is YYDKDF in the germline V gene (reference sequence). With 4 bases clipped from V and 8 bases from J, the junction kept 4 bases outside the gene matches. The CDR3 loop is CATSISGREDIQYF. CDR3 nucleotides: TGTGCCACCAGCATTAGCGGGAGGGAAGACATTCAGTACTTC.

This clonotype was detected only a few times. The V and J genes are TRBV12-3 or TRBV12-4 and TRBJ1-2; D not certain. This CDR3 is built from 13 residues. Trimming stripped 7 bases from V and 7 bases from J, with 16 bases between. The CDR3 DNA follows: TGTGCCAGCAACCCCGGAGCCGGGTTTGGCTACACCTTC. This encodes CASNPGAGFGYTF.

This clonotype has at least ten counts. The rearrangement joins TRBV7-2 to TRBJ2-5; no reliable D call. CDR1 is SGHTA, CDR2 FQGNSA, per germline. Trimming cost V 4 bases and J 7 bases, with 7 bases left between them. The CDR3 has 11 residues. The CDR3 region is CASSSLVTQYF. DNA for the CDR3: TGTGCCAGCAGCTCCCTGGTGACCCAGTACTTC.

Only a few counts were recorded for this clonotype. CDR3 in DNA: TGTGCCATCAACCGGGAGGGATCCCTGAACACTGAAGCTTTCTTT. It specifies CAINREGSLNTEAFF. V usage is TRBV10-3 and J usage is TRBJ1-1; D is unresolved. CDR1 and CDR2 (germline): ENHRY, SYGVKD. The CDR3 runs to 15 residues. Trimming took 7 bases from V and 0 from J, leaving 15 bases between them.

This chain uses TRBV5-1 with TRBJ2-7; 10 bases align to TRBD1. Germline CDR1 and CDR2: SGHRS and YFSETQ. Trimming at V came to 0 bases and at J to 3 bases, leaving 3 bases not matched to a gene. The length of the CDR3 is 15 residues. The CDR3 sequence: CASSLGTGGNYEQYF. In DNA form, the CDR3 reads TGCGCCAGCAGCTTGGGGACAGGGGGGAACTACGAGCAGTACTTC.

This chain uses TRBV29-1 with TRBJ2-5; 8 positions agree with TRBD2. The CDR3 is 12 amino acids. The V gene's germline CDR1 is SQVTM and CDR2 ANQGSEA. J was trimmed by 8 bases and V by 3 bases; bases with no gene match: 5. The CDR3 sequence is CSVDGTSNTQYF. The CDR3 DNA is TGCAGCGTTGATGGGACTAGTAACACCCAGTACTTC.

This clonotype was picked up a small number of times. This chain joins TRBV6-1 and TRBJ2-7, with 7 bases that match TRBD2. Germline CDR1 MNHNS, CDR2 SASEGT. The length of the CDR3 is 13 residues. V lost 6 bases to trimming and J lost 2 bases; unmatched junction nucleotides: 4. The CDR3 region is CASRLAVTYEQYF. The CDR3 DNA follows: TGTGCCAGCAGGCTAGCGGTCACCTACGAGCAGTACTTC.

This clonotype was detected many times. The V call is TRBV10-1, the J call TRBJ2-7, with D uncertain. The CDR3 is 9 amino acids. Germline V gene sequence: CDR1 WNHNN, CDR2 SYGVQD (reference sequence). Between the trimmed V and J ends, which lost 6 bases and 4 bases, there was a span of 1 base. Here the CDR3 DNA reads TGCGCCAGCAGATACGAGCAGTACTTC. It is translated as CASRYEQYF.

This clonotype has more than one count but fewer than ten. The chain is built from TRBV29-1 and TRBJ1-1, with TRBD1 matching over 8 bases. V was pared by 6 bases and J by 1 base, with 7 bases of the junction left unmatched. The CDR3 sequence is 14 residues long. Germline assignment: CDR1 SQVTM and CDR2 ANQGSEA. CDR3: CSVLKGQGNTEAFF. In DNA form, the CDR3 reads TGCAGCGTCCTTAAAGGACAGGGGAACACTGAAGCTTTCTTT.

This clonotype was detected ten times or more. The gene calls are TRBV20-1 and TRBJ2-5; 8 bases map to TRBD2. V lost 1 base to trimming and J lost 5 bases; unmatched junction nucleotides: 12. CDR3 size: 16 residues. Germline V gene lookup returns CDR1 DFQATT and CDR2 SNEGSKA (reference sequence). CDR3 sequence: CSARVMAGGRFETQYF. CDR3 coding DNA: TGCAGTGCTAGAGTGATGGCGGGAGGCCGCTTTGAGACCCAGTACTTC.

The genes are TRBV6-2 or TRBV6-3 and TRBJ1-4; 9 bases are shared with TRBD1. V gave up 5 bases and J gave up 7 bases; unmatched junction bases: 14. CDR1 and CDR2 (germline): MNHEY, SVGEGT. The CDR3 has 17 residues. The CDR3 loop reads CASSEYTPGDRAEKLFF. CDR3 coding DNA: TGTGCCAGCAGTGAATATACGCCGGGGGACAGGGCTGAAAAACTGTTTTTT.

The rearrangement joins TRBV30 to TRBJ1-5, with 12 bases that match TRBD1. CDR1 is GTSNPN, CDR2 SVGIG, per germline (reference sequence). Losses at the gene ends were 0 bases for V and 4 bases for J; bases not matched to a gene: 7. CDR3 length equals 17 residues. CDR3 nucleotides: TGTGCCTGGAGTGTAAGGGGGACAGGGGGCCTTAATCAGCCCCAGCATTTT. The encoded protein is CAWSVRGTGGLNQPQHF.

This clonotype was observed a handful of times. The chain combines TRBV4-1 with TRBJ1-4; D remains ambiguous. V lost 0 bases and J 7 bases, leaving 15 bases between the germline ends. CDR3 length: 16 amino acids. Germline V gene sequence: CDR1 MGHRA, CDR2 YSYEKL. CDR3 sequence reads: CASSQEASVAGEKLFF. CDR3 sequence (DNA): TGCGCCAGCAGCCAAGAGGCATCGGTGGCTGGTGAAAAACTGTTTTTT.

This clonotype appeared many times. This chain links TRBV6-1 with TRBJ1-4; perhaps TRBD1 as D (5 bases). This CDR3 has 14 amino acids. Germline CDR1 is MNHNS and CDR2 is SASEGT. V was pared by 6 bases and J by 3 bases, with 11 bases between. The CDR3 is CASSAVGANEKLFF. DNA for the CDR3: TGTGCCAGCAGCGCGGTGGGGGCTAATGAAAAACTGTTTTTT.

This clonotype came up a few times. The chain combines TRBV7-8 with TRBJ2-1; 7 nucleotides match TRBD1. V lost 2 bases, J lost 3 bases, and 7 bases stayed unmatched. Germline V CDR1 and CDR2: SGHVS, FQNEAQ. The CDR3 covers 16 residues. In DNA, the CDR3 is TGTGCCAGCAGCTTAACTGGGCAGGGGGTCTACAATGAGCAGTTCTTC. It yields the protein CASSLTGQGVYNEQFF. Combining the CDR3 with reference TRBV7-8 and TRBJ2-1 gives the whole variable domain GAGVSQSPRYKVAKRGQDVALRCDPISGHVSLFWYQQALGQGPEFLTYFQNEAQLDKSGLPSDRFFAERPEGSVSTLKIQRTQQEDSAVYLCASSLTGQGVYNEQFFGPGTRLTVL.